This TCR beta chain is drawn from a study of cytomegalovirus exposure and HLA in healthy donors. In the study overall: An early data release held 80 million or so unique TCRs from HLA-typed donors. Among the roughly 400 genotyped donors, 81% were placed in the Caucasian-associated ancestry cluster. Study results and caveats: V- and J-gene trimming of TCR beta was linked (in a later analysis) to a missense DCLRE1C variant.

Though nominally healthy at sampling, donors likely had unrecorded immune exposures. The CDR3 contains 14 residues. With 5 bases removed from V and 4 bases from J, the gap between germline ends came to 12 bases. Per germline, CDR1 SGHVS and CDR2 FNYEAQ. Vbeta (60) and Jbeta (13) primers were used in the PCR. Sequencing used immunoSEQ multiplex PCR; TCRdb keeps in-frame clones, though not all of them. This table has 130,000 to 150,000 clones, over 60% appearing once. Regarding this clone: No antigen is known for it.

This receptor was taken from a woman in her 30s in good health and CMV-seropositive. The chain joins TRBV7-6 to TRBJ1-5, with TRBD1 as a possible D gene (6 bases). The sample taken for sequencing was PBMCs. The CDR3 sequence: CASSQGSGNQPQHF. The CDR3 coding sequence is TGTGCCAGCAGCCAGGGGAGTGGGAATCAGCCCCAGCATTTT.